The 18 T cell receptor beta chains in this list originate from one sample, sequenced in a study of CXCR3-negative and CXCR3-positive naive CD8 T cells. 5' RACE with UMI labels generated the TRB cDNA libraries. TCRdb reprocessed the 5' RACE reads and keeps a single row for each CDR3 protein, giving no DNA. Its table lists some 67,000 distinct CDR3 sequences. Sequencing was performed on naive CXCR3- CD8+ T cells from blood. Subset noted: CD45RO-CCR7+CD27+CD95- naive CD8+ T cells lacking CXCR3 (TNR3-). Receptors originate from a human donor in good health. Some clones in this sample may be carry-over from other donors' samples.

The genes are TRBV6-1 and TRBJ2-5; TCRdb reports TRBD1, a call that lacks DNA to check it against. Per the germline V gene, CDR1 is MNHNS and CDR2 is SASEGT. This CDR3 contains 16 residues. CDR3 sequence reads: CASSGLAGTGEETQYF.

The CDR3 spells CASSQRGTGFGYEQYF. The chain uses TRBV4-3 and TRBJ2-7; TCRdb selects TRBD1, and the lack of DNA leaves this call unchecked. The CDR3 is 16 amino acids. CDR1 and CDR2 from the germline V gene are LGHNA and YSLEER.

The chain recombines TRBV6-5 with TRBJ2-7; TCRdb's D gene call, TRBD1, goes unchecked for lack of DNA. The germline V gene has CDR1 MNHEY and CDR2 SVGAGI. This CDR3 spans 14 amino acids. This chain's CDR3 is CAVVAGTGFNEQYF.

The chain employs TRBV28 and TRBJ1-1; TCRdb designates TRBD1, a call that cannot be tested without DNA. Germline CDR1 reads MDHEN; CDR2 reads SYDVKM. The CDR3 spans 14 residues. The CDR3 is CASSYLQGTAEAFF.

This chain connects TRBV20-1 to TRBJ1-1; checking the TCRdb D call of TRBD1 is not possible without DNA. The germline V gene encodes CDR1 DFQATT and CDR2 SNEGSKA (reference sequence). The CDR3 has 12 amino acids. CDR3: CSANPGGAEAFF.

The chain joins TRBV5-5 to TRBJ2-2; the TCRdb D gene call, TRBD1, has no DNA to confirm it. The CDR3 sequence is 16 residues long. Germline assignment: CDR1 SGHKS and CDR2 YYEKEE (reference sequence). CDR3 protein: CASSLGQGPNTGELFF.

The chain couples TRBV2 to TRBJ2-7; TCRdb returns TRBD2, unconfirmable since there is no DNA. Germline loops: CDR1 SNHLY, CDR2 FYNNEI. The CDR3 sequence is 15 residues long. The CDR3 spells CASSEAIAGGREQYF. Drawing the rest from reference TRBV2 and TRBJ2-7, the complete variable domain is EPEVTQTPSHQVTQMGQEVILRCVPISNHLYFYWYRQILGQKVEFLVSFYNNEISEKSEIFDDQFSVERPDGSNFTLKIRSTKLEDSAMYFCASSEAIAGGREQYFGPGTRLTVT.

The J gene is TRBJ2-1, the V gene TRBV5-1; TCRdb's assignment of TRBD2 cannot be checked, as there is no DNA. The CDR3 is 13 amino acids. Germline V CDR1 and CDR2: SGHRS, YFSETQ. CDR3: CASRGSGLGEQFF.

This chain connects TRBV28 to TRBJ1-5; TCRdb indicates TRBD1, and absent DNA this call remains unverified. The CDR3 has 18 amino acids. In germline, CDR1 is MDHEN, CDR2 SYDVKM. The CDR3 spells CASSLGQAGTGRNQPQHF.

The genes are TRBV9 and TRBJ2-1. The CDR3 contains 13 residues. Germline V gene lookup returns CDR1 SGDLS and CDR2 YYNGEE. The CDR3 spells CASSVASYNEQFF. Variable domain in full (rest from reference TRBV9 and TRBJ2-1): DSGVTQTPKHLITATGQRVTLRCSPRSGDLSVYWYQQSLDQGLQFLIQYYNGEERAKGNILERFSAQQFPDLHSELNLSSLELGDSALYFCASSVASYNEQFFGPGTRLTVL.

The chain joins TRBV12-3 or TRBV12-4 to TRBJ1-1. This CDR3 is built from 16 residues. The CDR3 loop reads CASQQTASEDETEAFF.

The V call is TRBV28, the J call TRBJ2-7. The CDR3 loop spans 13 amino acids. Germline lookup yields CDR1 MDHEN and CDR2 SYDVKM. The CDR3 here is CASRFQSSYEQYF.

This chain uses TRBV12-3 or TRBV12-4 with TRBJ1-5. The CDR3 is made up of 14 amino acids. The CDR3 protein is CASSSGSEDQPQHF.

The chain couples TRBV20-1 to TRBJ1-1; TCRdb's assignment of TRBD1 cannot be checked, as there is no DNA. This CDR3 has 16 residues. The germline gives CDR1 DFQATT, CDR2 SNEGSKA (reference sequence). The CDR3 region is CSASEGQAIMNTEAFF.

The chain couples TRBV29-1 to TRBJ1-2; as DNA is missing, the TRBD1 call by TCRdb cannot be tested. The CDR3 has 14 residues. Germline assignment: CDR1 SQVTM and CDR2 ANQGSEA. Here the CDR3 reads CSVPAGGAVYGYTF.

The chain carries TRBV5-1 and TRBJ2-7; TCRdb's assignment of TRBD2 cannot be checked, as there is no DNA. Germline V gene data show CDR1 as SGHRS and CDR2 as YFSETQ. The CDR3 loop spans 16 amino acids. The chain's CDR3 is CASSLGEGTLSYEQYF.

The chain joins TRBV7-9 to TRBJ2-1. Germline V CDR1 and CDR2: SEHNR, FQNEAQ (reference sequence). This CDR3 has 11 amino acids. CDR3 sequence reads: CASTDNNEQFF.

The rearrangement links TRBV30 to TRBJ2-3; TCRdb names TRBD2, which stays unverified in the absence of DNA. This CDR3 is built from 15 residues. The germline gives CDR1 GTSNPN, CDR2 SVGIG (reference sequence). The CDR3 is CAWSVGGVSTDTQYF.